The present T cell receptor beta chain was sequenced within a study of blood T cell repertoires in COVID-19. Study-level information: Samples came from the United States, Italy and Spain, spanning acute and convalescent COVID-19. Sample material is recorded as cDNA or gDNA derived from T cells, B-cell-depleted T cells, or PBMCs.

Germline V CDR1 and CDR2: LNHDA, SQIVND (reference sequence). CDR3 length: 16 residues. The trim removed 4 bases at V and 2 bases at J, leaving 9 bases unmatched. In the source study's methods: Nucleated cell counts were estimated from reference gene primer amplification. Data came from immunoSEQ multiplex PCR; TCRdb stores just in-frame clones and leaves some out. V, J and clone size were drawn from that table, and D and trimming were deduced from the DNA. The sample carries around 250,000 clones, approximately 92% recorded once. The specimen was peripheral blood. The chain joins TRBV19 to TRBJ2-5; 8 nucleotides align to TRBD2. The origin of this receptor is a woman between 35 and 50 years old who had recovered from COVID-19. The CDR3 DNA is TGTGCCAGTAGTAGCTTAGCGGGGCGGGGACAAGAGACCCAGTACTTC. Protein: CASSSLAGRGQETQYF.